These T cell receptor beta chains were read from a single sample in a study of cytomegalovirus exposure and HLA in healthy donors. Assay: immunoSEQ multiplex PCR; the TCRdb copy retains only in-frame clones and omits some. Among approximately 210,000 clones, 80% were seen once, and the ten largest hold around 0.99%. The sequencing sample was made of PBMCs. The receptor set was obtained from a woman in her 40s in good health and CMV-seronegative. Both conserved end residues are part of each CDR3. The D gene is left open where the match is weak. Only some rows state a clone size, as once, few, many or a class for expanded clones.

V	J	size	D	CDR3	DNA
TRBV19	TRBJ2-1	NA	TRBD2	CASSKGLAGGLSSYNEQFF	TGTGCCAGTAGTAAAGGGTTAGCGGGAGGGCTAAGCTCCTACAATGAGCAGTTCTTC
TRBV5-1	TRBJ1-2	once	NA	CASSLGPSEMGGYTF	TGCGCCAGCAGCCTTGGGCCATCGGAAATGGGTGGCTACACCTTC
TRBV7-2	TRBJ2-1	NA	TRBD2	CASSPQGLNSGTSEQFF	TGTGCCAGCAGCCCCCAAGGTTTGAATAGCGGGACGAGTGAGCAGTTCTTC
TRBV15	TRBJ1-2	NA	NA	CATSRVTGYGYTF	TGTGCCACCAGCAGAGTGACAGGCTATGGCTACACCTTC
TRBV27	TRBJ1-2	NA	TRBD1	CASSKGDRANYGYTF	TGTGCCAGCAGTAAAGGGGACAGGGCTAACTATGGCTACACCTTC
TRBV13	TRBJ1-2	NA	NA	CASSPAQGSNYGYTF	TGTGCCAGCAGCCCCGCACAGGGTTCTAACTATGGCTACACCTTC
TRBV7-7	TRBJ2-1	NA	NA	CASSLEVGANEQFF	TGTGCTAGCAGCTTAGAGGTGGGAGCGAATGAGCAGTTCTTC
TRBV28	TRBJ2-1	NA	TRBD2	CASSYVTPSGSTNEQFF	TGTGCCAGCAGTTATGTAACTCCTAGCGGGAGCACCAATGAGCAGTTCTTC
TRBV2	TRBJ2-1	NA	NA	CASSPPASVGYNEQFF	TGTGCCAGCAGTCCTCCGGCTAGCGTCGGATACAATGAGCAGTTCTTC
TRBV18	TRBJ1-2	NA	TRBD1	CASSPRTGATSNYGYTF	TGTGCCAGCTCACCAAGGACAGGGGCCACCTCGAACTATGGCTACACCTTC
TRBV19	TRBJ2-1	NA	TRBD2	CASSIVLAGGPSDEQFF	TGTGCCAGTAGTATAGTGCTAGCGGGAGGGCCCTCTGATGAGCAGTTCTTC
TRBV27	TRBJ1-2	NA	NA	CASSRGGRGYGYTF	TGTGCCAGCAGTCGGGGGGGTAGGGGATATGGCTACACCTTC
TRBV7-8	TRBJ1-2	NA	NA	CASSLYLNYGYTF	TGTGCCAGCAGCTTATATTTAAACTATGGCTACACCTTC
TRBV12-5	TRBJ2-1	NA	NA	CASGTSGSGLFNEQFF	TGTGCTAGTGGTACCAGTGGAAGCGGGCTTTTCAATGAGCAGTTCTTC
TRBV30	TRBJ2-1	NA	NA	CAWSEDSHNEQFF	TGTGCCTGGAGCGAGGACAGTCACAATGAGCAGTTCTTC
TRBV30	TRBJ1-6	once	NA	CAWSTRQGGSPLHF	TGTGCCTGGAGCACCAGGCAAGGTGGTTCACCCCTCCACTTT
TRBV9	TRBJ1-1	NA	NA	CASSAIPGETEAFF	TGTGCCAGCAGCGCTATTCCAGGGGAGACTGAAGCTTTCTTT
TRBV5-1	TRBJ2-2	NA	TRBD2	CASSEGLAGGTGELFF	TGCGCCAGCAGCGAGGGACTAGCGGGAGGGACCGGGGAGCTGTTTTTT
TRBV11-3	TRBJ2-3	NA	NA	CASSLDPRADTQYF	TGTGCCAGCAGCTTAGACCCGAGGGCAGATACGCAGTATTTT
TRBV19	TRBJ1-1	few	NA	CASSPTGRVNTEAFF	TGTGCCAGTAGCCCTACCGGGAGGGTGAACACTGAAGCTTTCTTT
TRBV28	TRBJ2-5	NA	TRBD1	CASRLTGLETQYF	TGTGCCAGCAGATTGACAGGGTTAGAGACCCAGTACTTC
TRBV12-5	TRBJ1-5	NA	NA	CASGLVPGEPQHF	TGTGCTAGTGGTTTGGTACCGGGGGAGCCCCAGCATTTT
TRBV2	TRBJ2-1	NA	TRBD2	CASRVAGGSLNEQFF	TGTGCCAGCAGAGTAGCGGGAGGGAGTTTGAATGAGCAGTTCTTC
TRBV19	TRBJ1-5	NA	TRBD1	CASSIIGPGQGSNQPQHF	TGTGCCAGTAGTATTATCGGACCGGGACAGGGAAGCAATCAGCCCCAGCATTTT
TRBV5-4	TRBJ1-2	NA	NA	CASSPIQQGGYTF	TGTGCCAGCAGCCCGATTCAACAGGGAGGCTACACCTTC
TRBV4-3	TRBJ2-3	once	NA	CASSQEGGISTDTQYF	TGCGCCAGCAGCCAAGAAGGCGGGATTAGCACAGATACGCAGTATTTT
TRBV30	TRBJ1-4	NA	NA	CAWSPNRRGWNEKLFF	TGTGCCTGGAGTCCGAATCGCAGGGGTTGGAATGAAAAACTGTTTTTT
TRBV5-8	TRBJ2-7	few	TRBD1	CASSLRGGLEQYF	TGTGCCAGCAGCCTGAGAGGGGGCTTGGAGCAGTACTTC
TRBV25-1	TRBJ2-1	NA	TRBD2	CASTVAGASNEQFF	TGTGCCAGCACGGTAGCGGGAGCCTCCAATGAGCAGTTCTTC
TRBV5-4	TRBJ1-4	NA	NA	CASSPDRNEKLFF	TGTGCCAGCAGCCCGGACAGAAATGAAAAACTGTTTTTT
TRBV6-1	TRBJ2-7	NA	NA	CASSVAGTGYEQYF	TGTGCCAGCAGTGTAGCCGGTACAGGCTACGAGCAGTACTTC
TRBV7-9	TRBJ2-1	NA	TRBD2	CASRLALAGGNEQFF	TGTGCCAGCAGACTAGCATTGGCGGGAGGCAATGAGCAGTTCTTC
TRBV7-9	TRBJ1-3	NA	NA	CASSLNRVGNTIYF	TGTGCCAGCAGCTTAAACAGGGTCGGAAACACCATATATTTT
TRBV19	TRBJ2-2	NA	TRBD2	CASSIRLGTSGAAAGELFF	TGTGCCAGTAGTATTCGGCTGGGGACTAGCGGGGCCGCGGCCGGGGAGCTGTTTTTT
TRBV7-9	TRBJ1-5	NA	NA	CASSPPQGQPQHF	TGTGCCAGCAGCCCCCCACAGGGTCAGCCCCAGCATTTT
TRBV19	TRBJ1-2	few	TRBD1	CASRLDRGLGYTF	TGTGCCAGTAGGCTGGACAGGGGGCTTGGCTACACCTTC
TRBV7-3	TRBJ1-2	once	NA	CASSFSGEEGYTF	TGTGCCAGCAGCTTTTCTGGGGAGGAAGGCTACACCTTC
TRBV4-3	TRBJ2-1	NA	TRBD1	CASSQDWTGVYNEQFF	TGCGCCAGCAGCCAAGATTGGACAGGGGTCTACAATGAGCAGTTCTTC
TRBV6-6	TRBJ1-1	NA	TRBD1	CASSYRTGMNTEAFF	TGTGCCAGCAGTTACCGGACAGGGATGAACACTGAAGCTTTCTTT
TRBV18	TRBJ1-4	NA	TRBD1	CASSPPGTGDEKLFF	TGTGCCAGCTCACCTCCCGGGACAGGGGATGAAAAACTGTTTTTT
TRBV19	TRBJ1-4	NA	NA	CASSRAEEKLFF	TGTGCCAGTAGTAGAGCTGAGGAAAAACTGTTTTTT
TRBV6-5	TRBJ1-2	NA	NA	CASSPGWTGNYGYTF	TGTGCCAGCAGTCCTGGCTGGACGGGAAACTATGGCTACACCTTC
TRBV7-9	TRBJ2-2	few	NA	CASSYGGGTGELFF	TGTGCCAGCAGCTACGGTGGAGGGACCGGGGAGCTGTTTTTT
TRBV7-9	TRBJ1-6	NA	NA	CASTLAGLASPLHF	TGTGCCAGCACCCTTGCGGGACTCGCTTCACCCCTCCACTTT
TRBV7-7	TRBJ2-6	few	NA	CASSPLVGGNVGVLTF	TGTGCTAGCAGCCCCCTCGTCGGCGGAAACGTTGGTGTCCTGACTTTC
TRBV9	TRBJ1-2	NA	NA	CASSVQGSNGYTF	TGTGCCAGCAGCGTACAGGGTAGTAATGGCTACACCTTC
TRBV4-3	TRBJ2-7	NA	NA	CASSQDTLSYEQYF	TGCGCCAGCAGCCAAGATACACTATCCTACGAGCAGTACTTC
TRBV28	TRBJ2-5	NA	NA	CASSLPHFGYQETQYF	TGTGCCAGCAGTTTACCGCACTTCGGGTACCAAGAGACCCAGTACTTC
TRBV19	TRBJ2-2	few	TRBD1	CASSTGTGYTGELFF	TGTGCCAGTAGTACCGGGACAGGATACACCGGGGAGCTGTTTTTT
TRBV7-2	TRBJ2-2	few	TRBD2	CASSLTSGRGGTGELFF	TGTGCCAGCAGCCTCACTAGCGGGAGGGGTGGCACCGGGGAGCTGTTTTTT
TRBV19	TRBJ2-2	NA	TRBD2	CASSISSGSRRTGELFF	TGTGCCAGTAGTATATCTAGCGGGAGTCGGCGCACCGGGGAGCTGTTTTTT
TRBV9	TRBJ2-3	NA	TRBD2	CASSAHTSGRASDTQYF	TGTGCCAGCAGCGCACACACTAGCGGGAGGGCCTCAGATACGCAGTATTTT
TRBV5-6	TRBJ2-5	NA	NA	CASSLITVGTQYF	TGTGCCAGCAGCTTGATTACAGTTGGGACCCAGTACTTC
TRBV12-5	TRBJ2-1	NA	TRBD2	CASGQGLAGGYNEQFF	TGTGCTAGTGGCCAAGGACTAGCGGGCGGGTACAATGAGCAGTTCTTC